This is a list of T cell receptor beta chains from one sample in a study of cytomegalovirus exposure and HLA in healthy donors. Sequencing used immunoSEQ multiplex PCR; TCRdb keeps in-frame clones, though not all of them. This table holds 200,000 to 300,000 clones, roughly 87% found once. Source material: PBMCs. Every receptor here comes from a man younger than 35 in good health and CMV-seropositive. CDR3s include the opening cysteine and the closing phenylalanine or tryptophan. Only part of the rows carry a size: once, few, many, or a class if the clone is expanded.

clone size,V gene,J gene,CDR3 protein
once,TRBV5-4,TRBJ2-5,CASSFSVQETQYF
NA,TRBV30,TRBJ2-7,CAWSDNSYEQYF
NA,TRBV4-1,TRBJ1-2,CASSLLGGPLNYGYTF
once,TRBV27,TRBJ2-3,CASRPDPFSTDTQYF
NA,TRBV7-2,TRBJ1-1,CASSLRTGGITEAFF
few,TRBV5-1,TRBJ2-7,CASSLFQSYEQYF
NA,TRBV5-1,TRBJ1-1,CASSLLGNTEAFF
NA,TRBV7-8,TRBJ1-2,CASSSGTSNYGYTF
NA,TRBV6-5,TRBJ1-4,CASSRHGNEKLFF
few,TRBV4-3,TRBJ2-6,CASSQEFRPGANVLTF
NA,TRBV2,TRBJ1-5,CASSGAGLNNQPQHF
NA,TRBV15,TRBJ1-3,CATSPRRDINSGNTIYF
NA,TRBV12-5,TRBJ2-1,CASGFTGLPGLGGRFYNEQFF
NA,TRBV21-1,TRBJ2-1,CASSKEAGASYNEQFF
NA,TRBV7-2,TRBJ1-1,CASSLTGRNTEAFF
NA,TRBV27,TRBJ2-1,CASSLQGHEQFF
NA,TRBV15,TRBJ2-7,CATSRDRNNRVLYEQYF